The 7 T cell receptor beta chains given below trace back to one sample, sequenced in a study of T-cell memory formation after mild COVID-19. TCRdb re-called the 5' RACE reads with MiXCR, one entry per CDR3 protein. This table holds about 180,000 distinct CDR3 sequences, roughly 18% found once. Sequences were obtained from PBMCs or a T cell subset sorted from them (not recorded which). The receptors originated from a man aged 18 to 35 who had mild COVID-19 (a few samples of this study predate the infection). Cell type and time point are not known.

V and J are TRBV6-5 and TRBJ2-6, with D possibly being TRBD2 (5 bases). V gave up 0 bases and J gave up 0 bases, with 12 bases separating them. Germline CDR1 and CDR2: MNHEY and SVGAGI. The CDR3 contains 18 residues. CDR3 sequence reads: CASSYSSGRSSGANVLTF. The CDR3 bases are TGTGCCAGCAGTTACTCGAGCGGCAGAAGCTCTGGGGCCAACGTCCTGACTTTC.

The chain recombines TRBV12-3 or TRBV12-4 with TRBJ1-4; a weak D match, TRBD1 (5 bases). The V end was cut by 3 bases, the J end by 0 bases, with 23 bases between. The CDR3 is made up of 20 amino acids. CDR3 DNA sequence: TGTGCCAGCAGTTTTAATTACCGGGGATGGGGGGGGTCAACTAATGAAAAACTGTTTTTT. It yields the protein CASSFNYRGWGGSTNEKLFF.

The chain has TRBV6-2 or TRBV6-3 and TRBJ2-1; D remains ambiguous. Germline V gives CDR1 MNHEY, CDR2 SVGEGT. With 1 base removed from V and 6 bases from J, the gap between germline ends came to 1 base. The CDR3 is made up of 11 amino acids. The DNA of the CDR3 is TGTGCCAGCAGTTACTTCAATGAGCAGTTCTTC. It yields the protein CASSYFNEQFF.

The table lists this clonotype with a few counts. For the CDR3, the DNA is TGTGCCAGCAGCCTCGGGACAGGGAGTAATTCACCCCTCCACTTT. Its translation: CASSLGTGSNSPLHF. The J gene is TRBJ1-6, the V gene TRBV7-2, with TRBD1 identical over 9 bases. Germline V gene data show CDR1 as SGHTA and CDR2 as FQGNSA. The CDR3 consists of 15 residues. V was clipped by 5 bases and J by 6 bases; unmatched bases: 5.

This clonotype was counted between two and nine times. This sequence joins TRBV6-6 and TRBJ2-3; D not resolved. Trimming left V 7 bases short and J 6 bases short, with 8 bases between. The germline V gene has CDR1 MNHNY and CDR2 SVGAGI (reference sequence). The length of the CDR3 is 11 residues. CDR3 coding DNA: TGTGCCAGCACTAAACTGGATACGCAGTATTTT. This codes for CASTKLDTQYF.

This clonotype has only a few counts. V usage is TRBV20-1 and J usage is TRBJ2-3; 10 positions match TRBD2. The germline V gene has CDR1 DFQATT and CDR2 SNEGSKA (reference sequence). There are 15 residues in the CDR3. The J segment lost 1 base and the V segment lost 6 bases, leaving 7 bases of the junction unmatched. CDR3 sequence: CSAPTSGARTDTQYF. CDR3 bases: TGCAGTGCCCCTACTAGCGGGGCGCGCACAGATACGCAGTATTTT.

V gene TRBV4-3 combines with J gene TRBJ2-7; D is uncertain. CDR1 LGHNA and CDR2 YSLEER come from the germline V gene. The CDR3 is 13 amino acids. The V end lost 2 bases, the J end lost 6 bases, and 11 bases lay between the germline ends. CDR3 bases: TGCGCCAGCAGCCAACAATACACGGCCGAGCAGTACTTC. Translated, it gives CASSQQYTAEQYF.